The 32 T cell receptor beta chains reported below all come from one sample, sequenced in a study of spatial heterogeneity in lung cancer. Via MiXCR, TCRdb re-called the 5' RACE reads, giving one row per CDR3 protein. This repertoire shows 60,000 to 90,000 distinct CDR3 sequences, more than 10% found once; its top ten account for 6.5% to 7.5%. As to time point: sample taken at primary tumor resection. Frozen PBMC, nontumor lung or tumor provided whole RNA, which was sequenced unsorted. Sequenced material: PBMCs, taken at surgery. The receptors come from a male donor with early-stage non-small cell lung cancer.

The sample holds a few counts of this clonotype. V usage is TRBV2 and J usage is TRBJ2-5; D uncertain. Germline assignment: CDR1 SNHLY and CDR2 FYNNEI. The V gene lost 2 bases and the J gene lost 4 bases, with 14 bases spanning the gap. The CDR3 runs 15 residues. The CDR3 DNA follows: TGTGCCAGCAGTGAAAGACTCTCCTTGGGAGAGACCCAGTACTTC. Protein product: CASSERLSLGETQYF.

The chain recombines TRBV7-7 with TRBJ2-1; D perhaps matches TRBD1 (5 bases). This CDR3 spans 13 amino acids. V was cut by 1 base and J by 7 bases, with 8 bases left in between. Germline CDR1 is SSHAT and CDR2 is FNYEAQ (reference sequence). CDR3 sequence reads: CASSLDQGNEQFF. CDR3 sequence (DNA): TGTGCCAGCAGCTTAGATCAGGGAAATGAGCAGTTCTTC.

The CDR3 DNA follows: TGTGCCAGCAGCCCACCGGACAGGGGGAGGTCAAACTATGGCTACACCTTC. This gives the protein CASSPPDRGRSNYGYTF. This chain connects TRBV21-1 to TRBJ1-2; TRBD1, the table's D call, lacks a check against the DNA. TRBV21-1 is flagged as a pseudogene. This CDR3 comprises 17 residues.

The chain couples TRBV20-1 to TRBJ2-3, with D perhaps matching TRBD1 (5 bases). The V gene lost 0 bases and the J gene lost 11 bases, with 15 bases spanning the gap. The germline CDR1 and CDR2 sequences are DFQATT and SNEGSKA (reference sequence). The CDR3 covers 13 residues. CDR3 protein: CSARDQLTVKQYF. In DNA form, the CDR3 reads TGCAGTGCTAGAGATCAATTGACAGTTAAGCAGTATTTT.

This clonotype was counted a few times. The chain carries TRBV5-1 and TRBJ2-7; D gene uncertain. The germline V and J ends were trimmed by 4 bases and 1 base, with 9 bases remaining between them. Germline lookup yields CDR1 SGHRS and CDR2 YFSETQ. This CDR3 region has 13 residues. The CDR3 coding sequence is TGCGCCAGCAGCCATGGACGGTCCTACGAGCAGTACTTC. It yields the protein CASSHGRSYEQYF.

This sequence joins TRBV29-1 and TRBJ1-1; D ambiguous. V was trimmed by 7 bases and J by 1 base, leaving 16 bases between them. From germline, CDR1 is SQVTM and CDR2 ANQGSEA. The CDR3 spans 14 residues. CDR3 sequence reads: CSGKGGLTNTEAFF. In DNA, the CDR3 is TGCAGCGGGAAGGGCGGGCTGACGAACACTGAAGCTTTCTTT.

The chain couples TRBV12-3 or TRBV12-4 to TRBJ2-7; no definite D call. V was clipped by 7 bases and J by 0 bases, with 16 bases between them. The CDR3 extends over 15 amino acids. In DNA form, the CDR3 reads TGTGCCAGCACCCATAGGGATGGGAACTCCTACGAGCAGTACTTC. It specifies CASTHRDGNSYEQYF.

V usage is TRBV6-1 and J usage is TRBJ2-3; possible D gene TRBD2, 6 bases. The CDR3 consists of 13 residues. Germline values: CDR1 MNHNS, CDR2 SASEGT. Trimming took off 8 bases at V and 7 bases at J, with 16 bases between the two ends. CDR3 DNA sequence: TGTGCCAGCCGGCTCAGGGACTTTTATACGCAGTATTTT. Protein product: CASRLRDFYTQYF.

This chain joins TRBV29-1 and TRBJ1-2; D gene uncertain. CDR3 length equals 13 residues. Trimming left V 0 bases short and J 4 bases short, with 9 bases between. Germline CDR1 and CDR2: SQVTM and ANQGSEA. The CDR3 is CSVEETVGYGYTF. CDR3 bases: TGCAGCGTTGAAGAGACTGTAGGCTATGGCTACACCTTC.

The J gene is TRBJ1-6, the V gene TRBV27; maybe TRBD1 (6 bases). The CDR3 contains 15 residues. V lost 2 bases to trimming and J lost 5 bases, with 10 bases between them. Germline assignment: CDR1 MNHEY and CDR2 SMNVEV (reference sequence). The chain's CDR3 is CASSLRDNDNSPLHF. The CDR3 bases are TGTGCCAGCAGTTTAAGGGACAACGATAATTCACCCCTCCACTTT.

This clonotype occurred a few times. The chain uses TRBV20-1 and TRBJ1-2, with TRBD1 matching over 9 bases. The CDR3 covers 14 residues. Germline V gene data show CDR1 as DFQATT and CDR2 as SNEGSKA (reference sequence). V was clipped by 3 bases and J by 5 bases; unmatched bases: 7. The CDR3 DNA follows: TGCAGTGCTAGCCGGGACAGGGATTGGTATGGCTACACCTTC. Encoded protein: CSASRDRDWYGYTF.

This clonotype was counted at least ten times. V usage is TRBV7-9 and J usage is TRBJ2-7; 9 nucleotides align to TRBD2. This CDR3 spans 16 amino acids. In germline, CDR1 is SEHNR, CDR2 FQNEAQ (reference sequence). J was trimmed by 0 bases and V by 0 bases; bases with no gene match: 3. CDR3 region: CASSLALAGSSYEQYF. Written as DNA, the CDR3 is TGTGCCAGCAGCTTAGCGCTAGCGGGGAGCTCCTACGAGCAGTACTTC.

In this sample, this clonotype turned up a few times. The chain carries TRBV6-1 and TRBJ2-3; possible D gene TRBD2, 6 bases. The length of the CDR3 is 14 residues. Germline CDR1 is MNHNS and CDR2 is SASEGT. V shed 7 bases and J shed 1 base, with 12 bases lying between them. CDR3 region: CASIRERRTDTQYF. In DNA form, the CDR3 reads TGTGCCAGCATCCGGGAGCGACGCACAGATACGCAGTATTTT.

The chain joins TRBV9 to TRBJ2-3; D is uncertain. The CDR3 has 13 residues. Germline assignment: CDR1 SGDLS and CDR2 YYNGEE. Trimming removed 4 bases from V and 2 bases from J, with 8 bases in between. The CDR3 bases are TGTGCCAGCAGCCCCATTCCCACAGATACGCAGTATTTT. This gives the protein CASSPIPTDTQYF.

This chain's CDR3 is CASSAARVTGELFF. CDR3 coding DNA: TGTGCCAGTAGTGCGGCCCGGGTCACCGGGGAGCTGTTTTTT. J is TRBJ2-2 and V is TRBV19; D call uncertain. V was trimmed by 5 bases and J by 4 bases, leaving 11 bases between them. The germline V gene encodes CDR1 LNHDA and CDR2 SQIVND (reference sequence). The CDR3 length is 14 residues.

The J gene is TRBJ2-7, the V gene TRBV20-1; the D gene is possibly TRBD2 (5 bases). V lost 3 bases, J lost 2 bases, and 14 bases lay in between. Germline-derived CDR1 and CDR2 are DFQATT and SNEGSKA (reference sequence). The CDR3 sequence is 14 residues long. CDR3 sequence: CSASAGRGTYEQYF. The CDR3 nucleotides are TGCAGTGCTAGCGCTGGGAGAGGGACCTACGAGCAGTACTTC.

J is TRBJ1-2 and V is TRBV5-1, with TRBD1 matching 10 bases. This CDR3 spans 15 amino acids. V gave up 4 bases and J gave up 5 bases; unmatched junction bases: 8. Germline assignment: CDR1 SGHRS and CDR2 YFSETQ. CDR3 sequence reads: CASSTETGGAYGYTF. CDR3 nucleotides: TGCGCCAGCAGCACTGAGACAGGGGGCGCTTATGGCTACACCTTC.

This clonotype was picked up a small number of times. The rearrangement joins TRBV2 to TRBJ1-1, with D uncertain. The germline V and J ends were trimmed by 7 bases and 4 bases, with 13 bases remaining between them. The CDR3 contains 13 residues. Germline CDR1 and CDR2: SNHLY and FYNNEI. The CDR3: CASTGDLTTEAFF. In nucleotides, the CDR3 is TGTGCCAGCACTGGAGACCTCACCACTGAAGCTTTCTTT.

The chain recombines TRBV5-1 with TRBJ2-3; D is perhaps TRBD1 (6 bases). Germline loops: CDR1 SGHRS, CDR2 YFSETQ. Between the trimmed V and J ends, which lost 3 bases and 2 bases, there was a span of 16 bases. The CDR3 sequence is 16 residues long. Written as DNA, the CDR3 is TGCGCCAGCAGCTACCTACAGGGTAGTTTCACAGATACGCAGTATTTT. Its translation: CASSYLQGSFTDTQYF.

The rearrangement links TRBV7-9 to TRBJ2-5; D is ambiguous. Germline assignment: CDR1 SEHNR and CDR2 FQNEAQ (reference sequence). V was clipped by 4 bases and J by 1 base, with 7 bases between them. The CDR3 covers 13 residues. CDR3 amino acids: CASSSFSQETQYF. Written as DNA, the CDR3 is TGTGCCAGCAGCTCCTTCTCCCAAGAGACCCAGTACTTC.

This clonotype was observed at least ten times. For the CDR3, the DNA is TGCGCCAGCAGCCAAGATCGCGGAGACAGGGGGCCGATTGAAGCTTTCTTT. This gives the protein CASSQDRGDRGPIEAFF. The rearrangement joins TRBV4-3 to TRBJ1-1; 10 bases fit TRBD1. The CDR3 runs to 17 residues. Germline V gene lookup returns CDR1 LGHNA and CDR2 YSLEER. V was clipped by 0 bases and J by 7 bases; unmatched bases: 11.

This clonotype showed up many times. The chain is built from TRBV10-3 and TRBJ2-6; tentatively, D is TRBD1 (6 bases). Germline V lookup: CDR1 ENHRY, CDR2 SYGVKD. The V and J ends lost 0 bases and 1 base respectively, with 10 bases between them. CDR3 length: 17 amino acids. CDR3 coding DNA: TGTGCCATCAGTGAGTCGAAGGGGGAGTCTGGGGCCAACGTCCTGACTTTC. This translates into CAISESKGESGANVLTF.

This clonotype was observed a handful of times. The rearrangement joins TRBV7-9 to TRBJ2-5; TRBD2 is a possible D gene (5 bases). Germline V gene sequence: CDR1 SEHNR, CDR2 FQNEAQ (reference sequence). The CDR3 sequence is 12 residues long. V was shortened by 5 bases and J by 5 bases, with 9 bases between the two germline ends. The CDR3 sequence: CASSPIAETQYF. CDR3 nucleotides: TGTGCCAGCAGCCCCATAGCGGAGACCCAGTACTTC.

The sample holds a few counts of this clonotype. The chain employs TRBV19 and TRBJ1-5, with D hard to call. Germline V gene data show CDR1 as LNHDA and CDR2 as SQIVND (reference sequence). The V and J ends lost 0 bases and 7 bases respectively, with 10 bases between them. The CDR3 has 14 residues. Written as DNA, the CDR3 is TGTGCCAGTAGTATAGAGTGGGGAGGGCAGCCCCAGCATTTT. Its translation: CASSIEWGGQPQHF.

The DNA of the CDR3 is TGTGCCAGCAGCCAACTAGCGGGATTCAATGAGCAGTTCTTC. This translates into CASSQLAGFNEQFF. J is TRBJ2-1 and V is TRBV3-1; 9 positions agree with TRBD2. Trimming at V came to 2 bases and at J to 6 bases, leaving 2 bases not matched to a gene. The germline V gene encodes CDR1 LGHDT and CDR2 YNNKEL (reference sequence). CDR3 length: 14 residues.

As DNA, the CDR3 is TGCGCCAGCAGCCCTATGGGGGCTGACACCGGGGAGCTGTTTTTT. Its translation is CASSPMGADTGELFF. V is TRBV5-1 and J is TRBJ2-2, with D tentatively TRBD1 (6 bases). V was pared by 4 bases and J by 3 bases, with 13 bases between. This CDR3 contains 15 residues. Germline CDR1 is SGHRS and CDR2 is YFSETQ.

This clonotype was counted ten times or more. The chain links TRBV20-1 to TRBJ1-1; perhaps TRBD1 as D (6 bases). The CDR3 loop spans 12 amino acids. V was shortened by 5 bases and J by 1 base, with 8 bases between the two germline ends. Germline V CDR1 and CDR2: DFQATT, SNEGSKA (reference sequence). The DNA of the CDR3 is TGCAGTGCTGGGGGGGCGAACACTGAAGCTTTCTTT. This translates into CSAGGANTEAFF.

This clonotype was seen a handful of times. The CDR3 nucleotides are TGTGCCAGTACACCAACGGGACAGGGTACCGGGGAGCTGTTTTTT. This encodes CASTPTGQGTGELFF. V is TRBV19 and J is TRBJ2-2, with 9 bases that match TRBD1. CDR3 size: 15 residues. The germline gives CDR1 LNHDA, CDR2 SQIVND (reference sequence). With V trimmed by 7 bases and J by 5 bases, 8 bases remained unmatched.

This chain joins TRBV4-3 and TRBJ1-2; D is unresolved. Germline values: CDR1 LGHNA, CDR2 YSLEER. The CDR3 sequence is 16 residues long. Trimming left V 0 bases short and J 3 bases short, with 14 bases between. CDR3 protein: CASSQDPQGEYYGYTF. As DNA, the CDR3 is TGCGCCAGCAGCCAAGATCCCCAAGGAGAGTACTATGGCTACACCTTC.

This chain joins TRBV6-5 and TRBJ1-2; TRBD1 might be the D (5 bases). The CDR3 totals 12 residues. V gave up 8 bases and J gave up 1 base, with 8 bases separating them. The germline V gene encodes CDR1 MNHEY and CDR2 SVGAGI. This chain's CDR3 is CASRGFNYGYTF. The CDR3, as DNA: TGTGCCAGCCGGGGGTTTAACTATGGCTACACCTTC.

V and J are TRBV12-5 and TRBJ2-7; 8 nucleotides agree with TRBD1. Trimming cost V 6 bases and J 4 bases; bases outside gene matches: 14. CDR1 is LGHNT and CDR2 is FRNRAP in the germline V gene. This CDR3 has 16 residues. The CDR3 sequence: CASGGGQDLKRYEQYF. CDR3 coding DNA: TGTGCTAGTGGCGGGGGACAGGACCTGAAAAGATACGAGCAGTACTTC.

The rearrangement joins TRBV18 to TRBJ2-7; D possibly matches TRBD1 or TRBD2 (5 bases each). V was cut by 3 bases and J by 5 bases, with 11 bases left in between. Germline values: CDR1 KGHSH, CDR2 LQKENI. This CDR3 comprises 13 residues. The CDR3: CASSPGTLDEQYF. As DNA, the CDR3 is TGTGCCAGCTCACCGGGGACGCTCGACGAGCAGTACTTC.